The 2 T cell receptor beta chains in this list originate from one sample, sequenced in a study of T cells after posttransplantation cyclophosphamide. Sequenced by immunoSEQ multiplex PCR; TCRdb stores in-frame clones only, minus some. The data show about 40,000 clones, with none appearing a single time. The specimen was PBMCs. The receptors derive from a man younger than 45 in good health and a related stem cell transplant donor.

This clone was seen only a few times. This CDR3 reads CASGPTGTVGYPPYEQYF. In DNA form, the CDR3 reads TGTGCTAGTGGCCCCACCGGGACAGTAGGATACCCCCCCTACGAGCAGTACTTC. V usage is TRBV12-5 and J usage is TRBJ2-7; 7 bases line up with TRBD1. The CDR3 consists of 18 residues. The V gene end was trimmed by 6 bases and the J gene end by 2 bases; junction bases not matched to a gene: 19. CDR1 is LGHNT and CDR2 is FRNRAP in the germline V gene.

This clone was observed at least ten times. V usage is TRBV11-2 and J usage is TRBJ2-1; possible D gene TRBD1, 6 bases. The CDR3 length is 16 residues. Trimming removed 4 bases at V and 9 bases at J, with 22 bases between. The germline CDR1 and CDR2 sequences are SGHAT and FQNNGV. In nucleotides, the CDR3 is TGTGCCAGCAGCTACTCGTCCGGGACATCTTCGCCTGAGCAGTTCTTC. It specifies CASSYSSGTSSPEQFF.